Presented here are 32 T cell receptor beta chains from one specimen sequenced in a study of persistence of HIV-infected CD4 T cells. Sequencing used immunoSEQ version 4 in survey mode. Sequencing used immunoSEQ multiplex PCR; TCRdb keeps in-frame clones, though not all of them. The sample lists 25,000 to 35,000 clones, 82% occurring once. Their cognate antigens are unknown. Stimulation used about 10 ug/mL lysate from CMV-infected fibroblasts. Memory cells lacking CD40L and CD69 with high CD45RO were sorted. This specimen was CD4+ T cells sorted from PBMCs after approximately 19-hour stimulation, taken from a patient who received antiretroviral therapy. These receptors all stem from an adult man with HIV who was CMV-seropositive.

The chain carries TRBV5-1 and TRBJ2-1, with unresolved D. This CDR3 has 14 residues. The germline gives CDR1 SGHRS, CDR2 YFSETQ. Trimming left V 0 bases short and J 7 bases short, with 11 bases between. This CDR3 is CASSLAQQINEQFF. The CDR3 coding sequence is TGCGCCAGCAGCTTGGCCCAACAGATAAATGAGCAGTTCTTC.

The V gene is TRBV4-3, the J gene TRBJ1-3; a weak D match, TRBD1 (6 bases). The CDR3 loop spans 19 amino acids. The V end lost 5 bases, the J end lost 0 bases, and 23 bases lay between the germline ends. Germline CDR1 is LGHNA and CDR2 is YSLEER. CDR3 in DNA: TGCGCCAGCAGCTTTCACAGGGTGCCCCTGCGGTTCTCTGGAAACACCATATATTTT. It translates to CASSFHRVPLRFSGNTIYF.

The rearrangement joins TRBV6-5 to TRBJ2-5; perhaps TRBD2 as D (5 bases). The CDR3 runs to 15 residues. CDR1 and CDR2 (germline): MNHEY, SVGAGI. V lost 7 bases to trimming and J lost 4 bases, with 19 bases between them. The CDR3 protein is CASNAGFLGRETQYF. The CDR3 DNA is TGTGCCAGCAACGCGGGCTTCTTGGGGAGAGAGACCCAGTACTTC.

The rearrangement links TRBV15 to TRBJ1-4, with D perhaps matching TRBD1 (6 bases). Between the trimmed V and J ends, which lost 3 bases and 7 bases, there was a span of 15 bases. This CDR3 region has 15 residues. In germline, CDR1 is LNHNV, CDR2 YYDKDF (reference sequence). The CDR3 nucleotides are TGTGCCACCAGCAGGATAGGGGGGCGCAGTGAAAAACTGTTTTTT. It yields the protein CATSRIGGRSEKLFF.

V gene TRBV5-6 combines with J gene TRBJ2-3; D gene unclear. Germline CDR1 and CDR2: SGHDT and YYEEEE. Trimming stripped 2 bases from V and 11 bases from J, with 9 bases between. The CDR3 consists of 11 residues. The CDR3, as DNA: TGTGCCAGCAGCTTTCTAGGCCAGCAGTATTTT. It is translated as CASSFLGQQYF.

This clone has a handful of counts. The rearrangement joins TRBV9 to TRBJ2-2; 11 bases match TRBD1. J was trimmed by 3 bases and V by 7 bases; bases with no gene match: 14. The CDR3 totals 18 residues. Per germline, CDR1 SGDLS and CDR2 YYNGEE. CDR3 sequence reads: CASFPNLGQGADTGELFF. The CDR3 DNA sequence: TGTGCCAGCTTTCCTAACCTCGGACAGGGGGCCGACACCGGGGAGCTGTTTTTT. The complete variable domain, with remaining parts taken from reference TRBV9 and TRBJ2-2, reads DSGVTQTPKHLITATGQRVTLRCSPRSGDLSVYWYQQSLDQGLQFLIQYYNGEERAKGNILERFSAQQFPDLHSELNLSSLELGDSALYFCASFPNLGQGADTGELFFGEGSRLTVL.

The rearrangement joins TRBV30 to TRBJ1-1; no clear D. This CDR3 contains 11 residues. Trimming removed 5 bases from V and 1 base from J, with 5 bases in between. The germline gives CDR1 GTSNPN, CDR2 SVGIG (reference sequence). The CDR3 bases are TGTGCCTGGGGCGGGAACACTGAAGCTTTCTTT. It codes for CAWGGNTEAFF.

The chain is built from TRBV11-1 and TRBJ2-7; maybe TRBD1 (5 bases). Between the trimmed V and J ends, which lost 5 bases and 0 bases, there was a span of 11 bases. The CDR3 is 14 amino acids. The germline V gene has CDR1 SGHAT and CDR2 FQDESV (reference sequence). CDR3 bases: TGTGCCAGCAGCCAGGACACCTTCTCCTACGAGCAGTACTTC. As protein: CASSQDTFSYEQYF.

The chain employs TRBV6-5 and TRBJ2-1, with a weak D call TRBD1 (6 bases). Trimming shortened V by 6 bases and J by 9 bases, and 18 bases separated the two germline ends. The germline CDR1 and CDR2 sequences are MNHEY and SVGAGI. This CDR3 is 14 amino acids long. In nucleotides, the CDR3 is TGTGCCAGCAGATACGCCGGGACACTTAGTGAGCAGTTCTTC. As protein: CASRYAGTLSEQFF.

This chain links TRBV2 with TRBJ1-5, with 7 bases that match TRBD1. The length of the CDR3 is 14 residues. The V segment lost 7 bases and the J segment 3 bases; nucleotides outside the gene matches: 6. Germline V CDR1 and CDR2: SNHLY, FYNNEI. CDR3 nucleotide sequence: TGTGCCAGCAAAGGGGGCGATAACAATCAGCCCCAGCATTTT. This codes for CASKGGDNNQPQHF.

This sequence joins TRBV30 and TRBJ1-1; D unclear. Trimming took off 3 bases at V and 5 bases at J, with 19 bases between the two ends. The CDR3 spans 15 residues. Germline CDR1 is GTSNPN and CDR2 is SVGIG (reference sequence). The DNA for the CDR3 is TGTGCCTGGAGCCCCCTGGGGAGCTTCGGAACTGAAGCTTTCTTT. Translation: CAWSPLGSFGTEAFF.

This clone has only a few counts. V gene TRBV4-3 combines with J gene TRBJ2-2, with a weak D call TRBD1 (6 bases). V lost 2 bases, J lost 6 bases, and 10 bases lay in between. There are 14 residues in the CDR3. Germline loops: CDR1 LGHNA, CDR2 YSLEER. The CDR3 protein is CASSQNRVPGELFF. As DNA, the CDR3 is TGCGCCAGCAGCCAAAACAGGGTACCCGGGGAGCTGTTTTTT.

The chain couples TRBV7-2 to TRBJ1-3, with 7 positions matching TRBD1. Germline V gives CDR1 SGHTA, CDR2 FQGNSA. The J segment lost 0 bases and the V segment lost 1 base, leaving 0 bases of the junction unmatched. This CDR3 comprises 15 residues. The CDR3 is CASSLDRGSGNTIYF. Here the CDR3 DNA reads TGTGCCAGCAGCTTAGACAGGGGCTCTGGAAACACCATATATTTT.

V gene TRBV7-8 combines with J gene TRBJ2-3, with D unclear. The CDR3 contains 17 residues. Trimming pared 1 base from V and 1 base from J, leaving 15 bases between. Germline CDR1 SGHVS, CDR2 FQNEAQ. DNA for the CDR3: TGTGCCAGCAGCTTAGATGCGACAAACCCGGGCACAGATACGCAGTATTTT. It specifies CASSLDATNPGTDTQYF.

Concerning this clone itself: Other DNA sequences in this sample translate to the same CDR3. The rearrangement joins TRBV27 to TRBJ2-7; the D is unclear. V was pared by 0 bases and J by 2 bases, with 8 bases between. The CDR3 is made up of 14 amino acids. Germline loops: CDR1 MNHEY, CDR2 SMNVEV (reference sequence). The CDR3 is CASSLSGQPYEQYF. The CDR3 DNA reads as TGTGCCAGCAGTTTATCAGGGCAACCCTACGAGCAGTACTTC.

Notes on this clone: Other DNA sequences in this specimen translate into the identical CDR3. V is TRBV28 and J is TRBJ1-5; D unresolved. The V end lost 3 bases, the J end lost 0 bases, and 3 bases lay between the germline ends. The CDR3 is 13 residues long. CDR1 is MDHEN and CDR2 is SYDVKM in the germline V gene. The CDR3 DNA reads TGTGCCAGCAGTTTCTATAGCAATCAGCCCCAGCATTTT. Residues: CASSFYSNQPQHF.

This chain links TRBV7-2 with TRBJ1-5; perhaps TRBD1 as D (5 bases). With 1 base removed from V and 3 bases from J, the gap between germline ends came to 10 bases. The CDR3 is made up of 15 amino acids. CDR1 and CDR2 (germline): SGHTA, FQGNSA. The CDR3 loop reads CASSLGDSFNQPQHF. The CDR3 coding sequence is TGTGCCAGCAGCTTAGGAGACAGCTTCAATCAGCCCCAGCATTTT.

The genes are TRBV6-2 or TRBV6-3 and TRBJ2-3; D not certain. The CDR3 has 15 residues. From germline, CDR1 is MNHEY and CDR2 SVGEGT. Deletions cut 0 bases from V and 2 bases from J, with 9 bases between. The DNA for the CDR3 is TGTGCCAGCAGTTACTCTGGGGTTACCACAGATACGCAGTATTTT. It is translated as CASSYSGVTTDTQYF.

V usage is TRBV5-1 and J usage is TRBJ2-7; a possible D gene is TRBD1 (6 bases). The CDR3 loop spans 14 amino acids. Germline CDR1 reads SGHRS; CDR2 reads YFSETQ. Trimming stripped 1 base from V and 3 bases from J, with 11 bases between. The chain's CDR3 is CASSLPGQVYEQYF. Here the CDR3 DNA reads TGCGCCAGCAGCTTGCCGGGACAAGTCTACGAGCAGTACTTC.

This clone showed up just a few times. The chain recombines TRBV6-5 with TRBJ2-1, with TRBD2 matching 7 bases. Per the germline V gene, CDR1 is MNHEY and CDR2 is SVGAGI. This CDR3 is 14 amino acids long. Trimming removed 8 bases from V and 4 bases from J; junction bases left unmatched: 8. The CDR3 protein is CASRGEGLYNEQFF. As DNA, the CDR3 is TGTGCCAGCCGAGGGGAGGGGTTGTACAATGAGCAGTTCTTC.

The rearrangement links TRBV19 to TRBJ2-7; D may be TRBD2 (5 bases). V shed 3 bases and J shed 0 bases, with 6 bases lying between them. The length of the CDR3 is 13 residues. Germline lookup yields CDR1 LNHDA and CDR2 SQIVND (reference sequence). The CDR3 nucleotides are TGTGCCAGTAGTATTGGGAGCTCCTACGAGCAGTACTTC. Its translation: CASSIGSSYEQYF.

The chain links TRBV5-5 to TRBJ2-3; TRBD2 agrees at 12 bases. Germline assignment: CDR1 SGHKS and CDR2 YYEKEE (reference sequence). V was pared by 3 bases and J by 6 bases, with 11 bases of the junction left unmatched. The CDR3 is made up of 17 amino acids. In DNA form, the CDR3 reads TGTGCCAGCAGCTCAGCCGGGACTAGCGGGTTTTGGGATACGCAGTATTTT. Translated, it gives CASSSAGTSGFWDTQYF. Full variable domain (missing parts from reference TRBV5-5 and TRBJ2-3): DAGVTQSPTHLIKTRGQQVTLRCSPISGHKSVSWYQQVLGQGPQFIFQYYEKEERGRGNFPDRFSARQFPNYSSELNVNALLLGDSALYLCASSSAGTSGFWDTQYFGPGTRLTVL.

The V call is TRBV4-2, the J call TRBJ1-1; 11 nucleotides match TRBD1. Germline V CDR1 and CDR2: LGHNA, YNFKEQ. The CDR3 has 17 residues. The V segment lost 4 bases and the J segment 0 bases; nucleotides outside the gene matches: 7. The CDR3 sequence is CASSPLGQGAVNTEAFF. The CDR3 DNA is TGTGCCAGCAGCCCCCTAGGACAGGGGGCTGTGAACACTGAAGCTTTCTTT.

J is TRBJ2-1 and V is TRBV5-1, with D perhaps matching TRBD2 (6 bases). V was trimmed by 5 bases and J by 0 bases, leaving 12 bases between them. The CDR3 consists of 15 residues. Per the germline V gene, CDR1 is SGHRS and CDR2 is YFSETQ. CDR3 loop: CASRLDGSSYNEQFF. As DNA, the CDR3 is TGCGCCAGCAGGTTAGACGGGAGCTCCTACAATGAGCAGTTCTTC.

V and J are TRBV5-1 and TRBJ2-5; tentatively, D is TRBD1 (5 bases). The V end lost 2 bases, the J end lost 3 bases, and 8 bases lay between the germline ends. The CDR3 consists of 13 residues. CDR1 is SGHRS and CDR2 is YFSETQ in the germline V gene. CDR3: CASSLAGKETQYF. The CDR3 DNA sequence: TGCGCCAGCAGCTTAGCAGGGAAAGAGACCCAGTACTTC.

This CDR3 is CASSSSGAGYGYTF. The CDR3 DNA is TGTGCCAGCAGTTCGTCGGGGGCAGGGTATGGCTACACCTTC. This sequence joins TRBV28 and TRBJ1-2; a possible D gene is TRBD1 (6 bases). Germline lookup yields CDR1 MDHEN and CDR2 SYDVKM. The CDR3 totals 14 residues. V was cut by 4 bases and J by 5 bases, with 14 bases left in between.

The rearrangement uses TRBV5-1 and TRBJ2-3; D call uncertain. The CDR3 spans 14 residues. From germline, CDR1 is SGHRS and CDR2 YFSETQ. V was cut by 0 bases and J by 4 bases, with 9 bases left in between. CDR3 sequence (DNA): TGCGCCAGCAGCTTGGAAATAGCTGCAGATACGCAGTATTTT. Translated, it gives CASSLEIAADTQYF.

Concerning this clone itself: This CDR3 is also generated by other DNA sequences in the sample. The chain carries TRBV5-6 and TRBJ1-4; D gene uncertain. The CDR3 consists of 12 residues. V lost 0 bases and J lost 8, with 5 bases in between. Germline CDR1 reads SGHDT; CDR2 reads YYEEEE. CDR3 amino acids: CASSLAGEKLFF. The CDR3 nucleotides read TGTGCCAGCAGCTTGGCGGGGGAAAAACTGTTTTTT.

The rearrangement joins TRBV7-9 to TRBJ2-6; TRBD1 agrees at 11 bases. The CDR3 has 18 residues. The germline V gene has CDR1 SEHNR and CDR2 FQNEAQ (reference sequence). The ends lost 1 base at V and 4 bases at J; junction bases unmatched: 6. Written as DNA, the CDR3 is TGTGCCAGCAGCTTAGTTGGACAGGGGGCTCGAGGGGCCAACGTCCTGACTTTC. Encoded protein: CASSLVGQGARGANVLTF.

The V call is TRBV9, the J call TRBJ2-7; D possibly uses TRBD1 or TRBD2 (6 bases each). The CDR3 totals 13 residues. Trimming took off 3 bases at V and 3 bases at J, with 10 bases between the two ends. Germline V lookup: CDR1 SGDLS, CDR2 YYNGEE. The CDR3 loop reads CASSGGTLYEQYF. Here the CDR3 DNA reads TGTGCCAGCAGCGGCGGGACACTCTACGAGCAGTACTTC.

V gene TRBV7-9 combines with J gene TRBJ2-5; D might be TRBD2 (5 bases). The V end lost 5 bases, the J end lost 4 bases, and 11 bases lay between the germline ends. Germline CDR1 SEHNR, CDR2 FQNEAQ (reference sequence). The CDR3 totals 13 residues. The CDR3: CASSPRGPETQYF. As DNA, the CDR3 is TGTGCCAGCAGCCCCCGGGGTCCAGAGACCCAGTACTTC.

CDR3 coding DNA: TGTGCCAGCAGCCCGCGAGACGGGGGAAAACTGTTTTTT. Translated: CASSPRDGGKLFF. V is TRBV11-3 and J is TRBJ1-4; tentative D call: TRBD1 (5 bases). The CDR3 totals 13 residues. V was pared by 5 bases and J by 10 bases, with 14 bases between. Per the germline V gene, CDR1 is SGHNT and CDR2 is YENEEA.